Listed below are T cell receptor beta chains from one sample, sequenced in a study of vaccination effects on CD4 cells after COVID-19. Data came from immunoSEQ multiplex PCR; TCRdb stores just in-frame clones and leaves some out. In the table there are about 40,000 clones, under 70% of which are singletons. No antigen has been assigned to these receptors. Source: CD4+ T cells from PBMCs cultured without peptide, taken after COVID-19 vaccination. These receptors were collected from a human donor who received a COVID-19 vaccine. Both conserved end residues are part of each CDR3. The D gene is left open where the match is weak.

j_call d_call v_call cdr3_aa
TRBJ1-6 - TRBV6-5 CASIGDSPLHF
TRBJ1-5 - TRBV19 CASSFGTAGGKPQHF
TRBJ2-3 TRBD2 TRBV24-1 CATSGGAADTQYF
TRBJ2-7 TRBD1 TRBV5-1 CASSLGGTAYEQYF
TRBJ1-3 - TRBV7-9 CASSLTFSGNTIYF
TRBJ2-5 TRBD2 TRBV5-4 CASSSRLAEGEYF
TRBJ1-1 - TRBV5-1 CASSIQGFSPFEAFF
TRBJ2-1 TRBD2 TRBV29-1 CSVKGLAGAPEQFF
TRBJ2-5 TRBD1 TRBV5-1 CASSFGTAQETQYF
TRBJ1-4 TRBD1 TRBV6-5 CASRTGSNEKLFF
TRBJ2-7 - TRBV21-1 CASSARVPLARYEQYF
TRBJ2-1 - TRBV6-6 CASSYSGPEQFF